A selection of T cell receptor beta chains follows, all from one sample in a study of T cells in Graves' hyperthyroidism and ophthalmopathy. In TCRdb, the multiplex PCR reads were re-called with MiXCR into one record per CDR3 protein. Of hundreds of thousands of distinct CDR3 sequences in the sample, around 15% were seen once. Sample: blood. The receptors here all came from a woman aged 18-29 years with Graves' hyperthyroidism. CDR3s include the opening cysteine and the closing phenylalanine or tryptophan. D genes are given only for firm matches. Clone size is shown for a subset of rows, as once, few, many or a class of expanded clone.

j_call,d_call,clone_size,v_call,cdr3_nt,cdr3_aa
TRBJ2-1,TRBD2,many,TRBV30,TGTGCCTGGACCGGACTAGCGGGAGGTTACAATGAGCAGTTCTTC,CAWTGLAGGYNEQFF
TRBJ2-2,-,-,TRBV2,TGTGCCAGCAGTGAATTGAGGACCGGGGAGCTGTTTTTT,CASSELRTGELFF
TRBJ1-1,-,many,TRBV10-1,TGCGCCAGCAGTGAGTCGGTTGGCAGGGATAGGAACACTGAAGCTTTCTTT,CASSESVGRDRNTEAFF
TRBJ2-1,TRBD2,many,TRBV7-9,TGTGCCAGCAGCCCACCTACTAGCGGGAGAGGGAATGAGCAGTTCTTC,CASSPPTSGRGNEQFF
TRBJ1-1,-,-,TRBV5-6,TGTGTCAGCAGTTGGGGACCGAACACTGAAGCTTTCTTT,CVSSWGPNTEAFF
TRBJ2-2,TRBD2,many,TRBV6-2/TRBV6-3,TGTGCCATAACTAGCGCCCCTAACACCGGGGAGCTGTTTTTT,CAITSAPNTGELFF
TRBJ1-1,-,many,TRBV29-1,TGCAGCGTTGCGGCGGGGCACAACACTGAAGCTTTCTTT,CSVAAGHNTEAFF
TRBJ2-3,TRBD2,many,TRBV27,TGTGCCAGCAGTGGTGGACTAGCGGCTAGCACAGATACGCAGTATTTT,CASSGGLAASTDTQYF
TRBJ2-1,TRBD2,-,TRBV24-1,TGTGCCACCAGTGACCCTGGGACTAGAAGGGGTAAGCAGTTCTTC,CATSDPGTRRGKQFF
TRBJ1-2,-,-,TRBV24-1,TGTGCCACCAGTGATTGGGAACAGGGCTACACCTTC,CATSDWEQGYTF
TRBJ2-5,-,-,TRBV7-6,TGTGTCAGCACCCAGGGTTATCTGGAGACCCAGTACTTC,CVSTQGYLETQYF
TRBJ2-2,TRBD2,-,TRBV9,TGTGCCAGCAGCGTAGCCCTAGCGGGAAAGGTGACCGGGGAGCTGTTTTTT,CASSVALAGKVTGELFF
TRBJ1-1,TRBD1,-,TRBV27,TGTGCCAGCAGTACAGGGGGTCGGAGTGAAGCTTTCTTT,CASSTGGRSEAFF
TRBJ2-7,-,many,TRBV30,TGTGCCTGGAGTGTAAGGGGGCGGGAGCCCTCCTACGAGCAGTACTTC,CAWSVRGREPSYEQYF
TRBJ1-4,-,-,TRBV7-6,TGTGCCAGCAGCTGGGGTACGGAAGAAGAAAAACTGTTTTTT,CASSWGTEEEKLFF
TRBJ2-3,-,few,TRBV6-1,TGTGCCAGCAGAAGGAGGGTCATCACAGATACGCAGTATTTT,CASRRRVITDTQYF
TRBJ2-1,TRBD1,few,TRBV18,TGTGCCAGCTCAGTCCGGGACAGATATGACAATGAGCAGTTCTTC,CASSVRDRYDNEQFF
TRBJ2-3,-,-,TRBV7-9,TGTGCCAGCAGCTCCGATTTGGTTAGCTTGGGGCGGTATTTT,CASSSDLVSLGRYF
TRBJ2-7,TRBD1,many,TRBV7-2,TGTGCCAGCAGCTTATTAGGGCAGGGGGTCTACGAGCAGTACTTC,CASSLLGQGVYEQYF
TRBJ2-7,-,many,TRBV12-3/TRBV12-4,TGTGCCAGCACCTTTAGACTACAGGGTCCCTACGAGCAGTACTTC,CASTFRLQGPYEQYF
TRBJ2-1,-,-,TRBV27,TGTGCCGGCAGTTTAGGCGGACCCTACAATGAGCAGTTCTTC,CAGSLGGPYNEQFF
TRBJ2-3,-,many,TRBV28,TGTGCCAGCAGTTTGCCAGGGGTAACAGATACGCAGTATTTT,CASSLPGVTDTQYF
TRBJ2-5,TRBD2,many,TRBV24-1,TGTGCCACCAGTGATTCTTCCACGACTAGCGGGACCCAGTACTTC,CATSDSSTTSGTQYF
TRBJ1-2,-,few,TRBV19,TGTGCCAGTAGTATCCTGTTCGTCGGCGGCTATGGCTACACCTTC,CASSILFVGGYGYTF
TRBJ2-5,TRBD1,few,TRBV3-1,TGTGCCAGCAGCCCCCCCCCCCTTCTCCGGGACAGGGGCGAAGCCCAGTACTTC,CASSPPPLLRDRGEAQYF
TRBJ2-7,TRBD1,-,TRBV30,TGTGCCTGGAAGGGGGCCCCCTACGAGCAGTACTTC,CAWKGAPYEQYF
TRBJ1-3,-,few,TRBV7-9,TGTGCCAGCAGCCTCCTCGTGGTAACACAAGGAGGAAACACCATATATTTT,CASSLLVVTQGGNTIYF
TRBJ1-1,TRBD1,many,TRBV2,TGTGCCAGCAGTGGGAGGGGGCTCACTGAAGCTTTCTTT,CASSGRGLTEAFF
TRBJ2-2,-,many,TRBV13,TGTGCCAGCAGCCCGGTCCACACCGGGGAGCTGTTTTTT,CASSPVHTGELFF
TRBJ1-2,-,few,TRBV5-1,TGCGCCAGCAGCTTGAGGGGGGACTCAATTTATGGCTACACCTTC,CASSLRGDSIYGYTF
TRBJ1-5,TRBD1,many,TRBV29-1,TGCAGCGTTCCAACAGACTGGACAGGGGGCTTGAGCAATCAGCCCCAGCATTTT,CSVPTDWTGGLSNQPQHF
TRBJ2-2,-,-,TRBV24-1,TGTGCCACTACAGGTTCCGCGAACACCGGGGAGCTGTTTTTT,CATTGSANTGELFF
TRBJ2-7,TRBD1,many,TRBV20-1,TGCAGTGCCCCCGCAGGGGGTATGAAGCAGTACTTC,CSAPAGGMKQYF
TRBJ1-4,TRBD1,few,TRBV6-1,TGTGCCAGCAACCCCGGGACAGGGGTGAATGAAAAACTGTTTTTT,CASNPGTGVNEKLFF
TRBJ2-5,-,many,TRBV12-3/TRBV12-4,TGTGCCAGCAGTCGACCTCAGGGAGGAGAGACCCAGTACTTC,CASSRPQGGETQYF
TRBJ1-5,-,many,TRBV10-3,TGTGCCATCAGTGAGGAAGGAATAGGGCCTAATCAGCCCCAGCATTTT,CAISEEGIGPNQPQHF
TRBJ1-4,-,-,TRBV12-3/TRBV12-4,TGTGCCAGCAGTCGCCAAAGGGGCAGACAGGATGAAAAACTGTTTTTT,CASSRQRGRQDEKLFF
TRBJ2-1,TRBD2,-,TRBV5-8,TGTGCCAGCAGCATACTACCGGGACTAGCGGGACCCCCGTCCTACAATGAGCAGTTCTTC,CASSILPGLAGPPSYNEQFF
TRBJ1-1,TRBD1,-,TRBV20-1,TGCAGTGCTACACGGACAGGGATGAACACTGAAGCTTTCTTT,CSATRTGMNTEAFF
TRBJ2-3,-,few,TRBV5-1,TGCGCCAGCAGCGCCAGTCCCCCGGGGACAGATACGCAGTATTTT,CASSASPPGTDTQYF
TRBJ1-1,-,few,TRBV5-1,TGCGCCAGCAGCACCGCCCAGGGTACTGAAGCTTTCTTT,CASSTAQGTEAFF
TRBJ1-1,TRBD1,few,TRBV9,TGTGCCAGCAGCGCCGCACTCGGGACAGGGGGCGCGTCTTTCTTT,CASSAALGTGGASFF
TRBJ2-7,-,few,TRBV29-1,TGCAGCGTTGGAGCCTTACCGGGACTGGACCCTTACGAGCAGTACTTC,CSVGALPGLDPYEQYF
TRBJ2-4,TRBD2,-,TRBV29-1,TGCAGCGTTCGGGGGACTAGCGGGATCCTTCTAGCCAAAAACATTCAGTACTTC,CSVRGTSGILLAKNIQYF